The TCR beta chain under discussion was sequenced for a study of blood T cell repertoires in COVID-19. Background on the study: Sites across the United States, Italy and Spain contributed samples from acute and convalescent COVID-19. PBMCs, B-cell-depleted T cells, or T cells were the source of the cDNA or gDNA that made up the material.

This CDR3 has 17 residues. Germline trimming cut 5 bases from V and 8 bases from J; bases unmatched to any gene: 13. Germline CDR1 reads SGHVS; CDR2 reads FQNEAQ. Repertoires were generated with immunoSEQ multiplex PCR, while TCRdb's copy carries only in-frame clones and drops some. This sample has about 210,000 clones, with 70% to 90% found just once. The TCR comes from a middle-aged woman with acute or convalescent COVID-19. This rearrangement joins TRBV7-8 to TRBJ1-4; 11 bases agree with TRBD1. The sequencing sample was made of peripheral blood. This CDR3 reads CASSPAGQGVVREKLFF. DNA of the CDR3: TGTGCCAGCAGCCCCGCGGGACAGGGGGTCGTCAGAGAAAAACTGTTTTTT.